This T cell receptor beta chain was captured by sequencing in a study of shared clonotypes between healthy human individuals. Unsorted PBMC DNA was run through sequencing on ten immunoSEQ deep assay plates. Data came from immunoSEQ multiplex PCR; TCRdb stores just in-frame clones and leaves some out. In the table there are some 470,000 clones, over 60% of which are singletons. Germline V CDR1 and CDR2: GTSNPN, SVGIG (reference sequence). The CDR3 contains 13 residues. V lost 6 bases to trimming and J lost 6 bases; unmatched junction nucleotides: 9. When samples were unsorted, tens of millions of PBMCs were used for genomic DNA.

The receptor was isolated from a woman between 40 and 55 years old in good health. Some clones in this sample may be carry-over from other donors' samples. J is TRBJ2-7 and V is TRBV30, with TRBD1 matching 9 bases. What was sequenced was PBMCs. The CDR3 nucleotides are TGTGCCTGCACCGGGACAGGGCTCCGCGAGCAGTACTTC. This sequence encodes CACTGTGLREQYF.